These 20 T cell receptor beta chains came from one sample sequenced in a study of blood T cell repertoires in COVID-19. Only in-frame clones appear in the TCRdb table, and some are missing; sequencing was by immunoSEQ multiplex PCR. The table has 130,000 to 150,000 clones, 80% to 90% seen once. The material sequenced was peripheral blood. The receptors were gathered from a human donor with acute or convalescent COVID-19. The donor label of this sample is uncertain.

This clone was counted once. The rearrangement links TRBV19 to TRBJ2-2, with 8 bases that match TRBD2. The germline V gene has CDR1 LNHDA and CDR2 SQIVND (reference sequence). V trimming: 1 base; J trimming: 6 bases; junction bases outside the gene matches: 4. The CDR3 runs 15 residues. The CDR3: CASSIGLARAGELFF. In DNA, the CDR3 is TGTGCCAGTAGTATAGGACTAGCGAGGGCCGGGGAGCTGTTTTTT.

V is TRBV19 and J is TRBJ1-5, with a weak D call TRBD1 (5 bases). Per germline, CDR1 LNHDA and CDR2 SQIVND (reference sequence). The CDR3 runs 17 residues. Trimming left V 1 base short and J 1 base short, with 14 bases between. The CDR3 DNA follows: TGTGCCAGTAGTATAGGGTACGTAGGGGTGAGCAATCAGCCCCAGCATTTT. As protein: CASSIGYVGVSNQPQHF.

The CDR3 region is CATSDLDSRTDTQYF. The DNA for the CDR3 is TGTGCCACCAGTGATTTGGACAGCCGCACAGATACGCAGTATTTT. The genes are TRBV24-1 and TRBJ2-3, with a weak D call TRBD1 (5 bases). CDR1 is KGHDR and CDR2 is SFDVKD in the germline V gene. The length of the CDR3 is 15 residues. The V end was cut by 0 bases, the J end by 1 base, with 7 bases between.

The genes are TRBV19 and TRBJ1-5; TRBD1 matches 9 bases. The CDR3 is 14 residues long. Germline V gene lookup returns CDR1 LNHDA and CDR2 SQIVND (reference sequence). The junction had 11 bases not matched to a gene; V was cut back by 8 bases and J by 9 bases. Here the CDR3 DNA reads TGTGCCAGTTCTGTCGGACAGGGGCTATGGCCCCAGCATTTT. Residues: CASSVGQGLWPQHF.

The chain carries TRBV30 and TRBJ2-1; a possible D gene is TRBD2 (6 bases). Per the germline V gene, CDR1 is GTSNPN and CDR2 is SVGIG (reference sequence). The ends were cut back, 2 bases at V and 12 bases at J, with 14 bases in the middle. The CDR3 spans 12 residues. In DNA, the CDR3 is TGTGCCTGGAGTCTGATGGGGGGACGGCAGTTCTTC. Translating it yields CAWSLMGGRQFF.

The rearrangement links TRBV9 to TRBJ2-1; TRBD2 matches 12 bases. The CDR3 is made up of 17 amino acids. V was pared by 5 bases and J by 0 bases, with 6 bases of the junction left unmatched. Germline assignment: CDR1 SGDLS and CDR2 YYNGEE. The CDR3 nucleotides read TGTGCCAGCAGTCCTGGACTAGCGGGGAGCTCCTACAATGAGCAGTTCTTC. Amino acid sequence: CASSPGLAGSSYNEQFF.

The chain carries TRBV28 and TRBJ1-5; a weak D match, TRBD1 (6 bases). CDR1 and CDR2 from the germline V gene are MDHEN and SYDVKM. Trimming left V 7 bases short and J 0 bases short, with 13 bases between. The CDR3 sequence is 15 residues long. The CDR3 here is CASNPQGISNQPQHF. DNA of the CDR3: TGTGCCAGCAACCCCCAGGGGATTAGCAATCAGCCCCAGCATTTT.

V gene TRBV7-2 combines with J gene TRBJ2-2; a weak D match, TRBD2 (5 bases). V was clipped by 4 bases and J by 15 bases, with 18 bases between them. The CDR3 spans 13 residues. CDR1 and CDR2 (germline): SGHTA, FQGNSA. The CDR3 here is CASSSPDTGVVFF. In DNA, the CDR3 is TGTGCCAGCAGCTCCCCTGACACCGGGGTGGTGTTTTTT.

This clone appeared a few times. At the DNA level, this CDR3 is encoded by other sequences in the same sample as well. The chain uses TRBV19 and TRBJ1-2; D unresolved. V lost 2 bases and J 5 bases, leaving 6 bases between the germline ends. The CDR3 has 12 residues. Germline loops: CDR1 LNHDA, CDR2 SQIVND (reference sequence). CDR3 coding DNA: TGTGCCAGTAGTATACCGAGGTATGGCTACACCTTC. As protein: CASSIPRYGYTF.

The gene calls are TRBV10-3 and TRBJ2-1, with D perhaps matching TRBD1 (6 bases). Trimming removed 1 base from V and 6 bases from J, with 10 bases in between. From germline, CDR1 is ENHRY and CDR2 SYGVKD. The CDR3 spans 14 residues. Written as DNA, the CDR3 is TGTGCCATCAGTGAGTTCAGGGACATCAATGAGCAGTTCTTC. It specifies CAISEFRDINEQFF.

The chain is built from TRBV5-1 and TRBJ2-3; a weak D match, TRBD1 (5 bases). The CDR3 loop spans 14 amino acids. CDR1 SGHRS and CDR2 YFSETQ come from the germline V gene. With 6 bases removed from V and 4 bases from J, the gap between germline ends came to 15 bases. CDR3 sequence reads: CASTLGPGSDTQYF. The CDR3 DNA sequence: TGCGCCAGCACCTTAGGGCCAGGGTCAGATACGCAGTATTTT.

In nucleotides, the CDR3 is TGTGCCAGCAATTGGCGGACAGGGAGCAATCAGCCCCAGCATTTT. As protein: CASNWRTGSNQPQHF. The genes are TRBV6-6 and TRBJ1-5, with 8 bases lining up with TRBD1. This CDR3 is 15 amino acids long. The V gene end was trimmed by 7 bases and the J gene end by 1 base; junction bases not matched to a gene: 6. Germline V gene sequence: CDR1 MNHNY, CDR2 SVGAGI (reference sequence).

The gene calls are TRBV5-4 and TRBJ1-1, with no clear D. V was pared by 4 bases and J by 0 bases, with 7 bases between. The CDR3 consists of 13 residues. The germline V gene encodes CDR1 SGHNT and CDR2 YYREEE (reference sequence). The CDR3 DNA reads TGTGCCAGCAGCCCACAGATGAACACTGAAGCTTTCTTT. As protein: CASSPQMNTEAFF.

This chain links TRBV9 with TRBJ1-4, with D unresolved. CDR3 length equals 15 residues. Germline CDR1 and CDR2: SGDLS and YYNGEE. V was trimmed by 3 bases and J by 3 bases, leaving 12 bases between them. The CDR3 sequence: CASSGHTAANEKLFF. The DNA for the CDR3 is TGTGCCAGCAGCGGTCACACAGCGGCTAATGAAAAACTGTTTTTT.

The chain has TRBV19 and TRBJ1-2; TRBD1 agrees at 7 bases. The J segment lost 4 bases and the V segment lost 7 bases, leaving 9 bases of the junction unmatched. In germline, CDR1 is LNHDA, CDR2 SQIVND (reference sequence). The CDR3 length is 14 residues. The CDR3 DNA sequence: TGTGCCAGTAACCCTGAGACAGGGATCTATGGCTACACCTTC. Amino acids: CASNPETGIYGYTF. The entire variable domain, with the rest obtained from reference TRBV19 and TRBJ1-2, is as follows: DGGITQSPKYLFRKEGQNVTLSCEQNLNHDAMYWYRQDPGQGLRLIYYSQIVNDFQKGDIAEGYSVSREKKESFPLTVTSAQKNPTAFYLCASNPETGIYGYTFGSGTRLTVV.

Details on this clone: A junction end diverges from the germline sequence, so it may reflect a read error. The J gene is TRBJ1-2, the V gene TRBV30, with a weak D call TRBD1 (5 bases). Germline CDR1 is GTSNPN and CDR2 is SVGIG (reference sequence). There are 10 residues in the CDR3. The CDR3 nucleotides read TGCGCTGGGGGGACCTATGGCTACACCTTC. It yields the protein CAGGTYGYTF.

As DNA, the CDR3 is TGTGCCAGCAGCCGAGAAGCGGGGGGGACGGTAGATACGCAGTATTTT. Translation: CASSREAGGTVDTQYF. The chain joins TRBV3-1 (or the pseudogene TRBV3-2) to TRBJ2-3, with TRBD2 identical over 10 bases. The germline V gene has CDR1 LGHDT and CDR2 YNNKEL (reference sequence). Trimming took 4 bases from V and 5 from J; bases not matched to a gene: 9. CDR3 size: 16 residues.

The gene calls are TRBV5-1 and TRBJ1-4; D is possibly TRBD1 (6 bases). CDR3 length: 17 amino acids. The V end was cut by 5 bases, the J end by 7 bases, with 24 bases between. Germline V gene data show CDR1 as SGHRS and CDR2 as YFSETQ. CDR3: CASRQGRTEGSGEKLFF. As DNA, the CDR3 is TGCGCCAGCAGACAAGGCCGGACAGAAGGCTCTGGTGAAAAACTGTTTTTT. The whole variable domain, remainder taken from reference TRBV5-1 and TRBJ1-4, is KAGVTQTPRYLIKTRGQQVTLSCSPISGHRSVSWYQQTPGQGLQFLFEYFSETQRNKGNFPGRFSGRQFSNSRSEMNVSTLELGDSALYLCASRQGRTEGSGEKLFFGSGTQLSVL.

V usage is TRBV18 and J usage is TRBJ1-6; 8 nucleotides agree with TRBD1. This CDR3 is built from 15 residues. J gave up 7 bases and V 5 bases, and 7 bases lay outside the gene matches. In germline, CDR1 is KGHSH, CDR2 LQKENI. The CDR3 sequence: CASSATGARNSPLHF. The CDR3 DNA is TGTGCCAGCTCAGCGACAGGGGCGAGAAATTCACCCCTCCACTTT.

Of note for this clone: A read error may account for a junction end that differs from germline. The J gene is TRBJ2-1, the V gene TRBV10-3; D is undetermined. The CDR3 has 15 residues. Germline CDR1 reads ENHRY; CDR2 reads SYGVKD. The CDR3 reads CAISGASTSYNEQFF. In DNA, the CDR3 is TGTGCCATTAGTGGCGCCTCAACCTCCTACAATGAGCAGTTCTTC.